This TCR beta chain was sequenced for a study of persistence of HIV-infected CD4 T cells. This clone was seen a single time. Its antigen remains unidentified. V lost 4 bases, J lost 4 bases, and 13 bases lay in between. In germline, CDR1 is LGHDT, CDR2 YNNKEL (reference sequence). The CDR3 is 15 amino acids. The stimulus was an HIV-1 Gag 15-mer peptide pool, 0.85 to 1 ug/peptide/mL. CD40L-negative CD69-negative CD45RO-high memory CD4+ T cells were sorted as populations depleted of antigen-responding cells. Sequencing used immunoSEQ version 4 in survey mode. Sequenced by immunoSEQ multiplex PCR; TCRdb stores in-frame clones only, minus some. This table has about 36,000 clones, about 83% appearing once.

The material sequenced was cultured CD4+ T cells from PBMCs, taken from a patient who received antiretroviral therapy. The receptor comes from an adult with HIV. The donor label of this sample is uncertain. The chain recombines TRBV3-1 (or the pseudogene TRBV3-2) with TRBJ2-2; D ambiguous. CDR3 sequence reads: CASSRERRTTGELFF. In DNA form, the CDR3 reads TGTGCCAGCAGCCGGGAAAGACGGACCACCGGGGAGCTGTTTTTT.